These T cell receptor beta chains were read from a single sample in a study of CXCR3-negative and CXCR3-positive naive CD8 T cells. TCRdb re-called the 5' RACE reads and shows each CDR3 protein once, DNA omitted. The sample data list fewer than 140,000 distinct CDR3 sequences. The sequencing input was naive CXCR3+ CD8+ T cells from blood. Source of these receptors: a human donor in good health. Some clones in this sample may be carry-over from other donors' samples. Both conserved end residues are part of each CDR3.

len: 14; j_gene: TRBJ2-1; v_gene: TRBV4-2; CDR3aa: CASSQQIREYEQFF
len: 14; j_gene: TRBJ2-1; v_gene: TRBV6-5; CDR3aa: CASSYGGVAGEQFF
len: 15; j_gene: TRBJ2-7; v_gene: TRBV9; CDR3aa: CASSPETGIIMEQYF
len: 13; j_gene: TRBJ1-1; v_gene: TRBV7-9; CDR3aa: CASTARIPTEAFF
len: 13; j_gene: TRBJ2-5; v_gene: TRBV7-6; CDR3aa: CASTTRLEGTQYF
len: 13; j_gene: TRBJ2-1; v_gene: TRBV27; CDR3aa: CASRPIEWQKQFF
len: 15; j_gene: TRBJ1-2; v_gene: TRBV7-3; CDR3aa: CASSPDRGPSYGYTF
len: 16; j_gene: TRBJ1-1; v_gene: TRBV7-9; CDR3aa: CASSLGTVGGDTEAFF
len: 13; j_gene: TRBJ1-1; v_gene: TRBV29-1; CDR3aa: CSVEGQENTEAFF
len: 13; j_gene: TRBJ1-3; v_gene: TRBV12-5; CDR3aa: CASALDRVNTIYF
len: 14; j_gene: TRBJ2-1; v_gene: TRBV12-3/TRBV12-4; CDR3aa: CASSPLGRSNEQFF
len: 12; j_gene: TRBJ1-1; v_gene: TRBV29-1; CDR3aa: CSVENTDTEAFF
len: 17; j_gene: TRBJ1-2; v_gene: TRBV5-1; CDR3aa: CASSLEQGGFSFNGYTF
len: 14; j_gene: TRBJ2-1; v_gene: TRBV7-3; CDR3aa: CASSLSGASGEQFF
len: 14; j_gene: TRBJ2-5; v_gene: TRBV7-9; CDR3aa: CASNFGIDEETQYF
len: 18; j_gene: TRBJ2-1; v_gene: TRBV7-8; CDR3aa: CAGSSTGLAGGNYNEQFF
len: 14; j_gene: TRBJ2-5; v_gene: TRBV10-2; CDR3aa: CASSPPGMGETQYF
len: 13; j_gene: TRBJ2-5; v_gene: TRBV3-1; CDR3aa: CASSGLAKETQYF
len: 13; j_gene: TRBJ1-6; v_gene: TRBV9; CDR3aa: CASSAGANSPLHF
len: 14; j_gene: TRBJ2-7; v_gene: TRBV19; CDR3aa: CASRFRDGSYEQYF
len: 14; j_gene: TRBJ2-4; v_gene: TRBV21-1; CDR3aa: CASSKDLGPDIQYF
len: 15; j_gene: TRBJ2-3; v_gene: TRBV7-3; CDR3aa: CASGAVGGSTDTQYF
len: 13; j_gene: TRBJ2-2; v_gene: TRBV29-1; CDR3aa: CGGQGTNTGELFF
len: 15; j_gene: TRBJ2-2; v_gene: TRBV6-6; CDR3aa: CASRGTSGDTGELFF
len: 13; j_gene: TRBJ2-7; v_gene: TRBV5-1; CDR3aa: CASSGQGLDEQYF
len: 16; j_gene: TRBJ1-4; v_gene: TRBV13; CDR3aa: CASSPYRVETNEKLFF
len: 13; j_gene: TRBJ2-7; v_gene: TRBV7-9; CDR3aa: CASSPPGSYEQYF
len: 12; j_gene: TRBJ2-7; v_gene: TRBV2; CDR3aa: CASRAGLNEQYF
len: 12; j_gene: TRBJ2-2; v_gene: TRBV29-1; CDR3aa: CSVAGYTGELFF
len: 13; j_gene: TRBJ1-1; v_gene: TRBV7-9; CDR3aa: CASSFDRPLEAFF
len: 15; j_gene: TRBJ2-5; v_gene: TRBV29-1; CDR3aa: CSVDGYRGFQETQYF
len: 17; j_gene: TRBJ2-7; v_gene: TRBV20-1; CDR3aa: CSARPLGAGAPRGEQYF
len: 16; j_gene: TRBJ1-1; v_gene: TRBV27; CDR3aa: CASSLSGDRGQAEAFF
len: 14; j_gene: TRBJ2-7; v_gene: TRBV29-1; CDR3aa: CGVRGRQNPYEQYF
len: 15; j_gene: TRBJ2-2; v_gene: TRBV24-1; CDR3aa: CATSDAQGAIGELFF